This T cell receptor (beta chain) was identified in a study of persistence of HIV-infected CD4 T cells. Overlapping HIV-1 Gag 15-mer peptides at approximately 0.96 ug per peptide per mL were used. CD40L-negative CD69-negative CD45RO-high memory CD4+ T cells were sorted as populations depleted of antigen-responding cells. The length of the CDR3 is 15 residues. Trimming removed 5 bases from V and 5 bases from J, with 18 bases in between. CDR1 and CDR2 (germline): MNHEY, SVGAGI. The immunoSEQ assay was version 4, run in survey mode. The method was immunoSEQ multiplex PCR; TCRdb's version includes in-frame clones alone and lacks a portion of them. The sample lists about 64,000 clones, roughly 77% seen once, with about 1.5% in the top ten. In regard to this clone: Its matching antigen is unknown.

This clonotype was sampled from an adult man with HIV who was CMV-seropositive. The sequencing here drew on CD4+ T cells sorted from PBMCs after roughly 18-hour stimulation, taken from a patient who received antiretroviral therapy. The chain joins TRBV6-5 to TRBJ1-1; a possible D gene is TRBD1 (6 bases). This chain's CDR3 is CASSPSGHPETEAFF. In DNA, the CDR3 is TGTGCCAGCAGTCCCTCGGGACACCCGGAGACTGAAGCTTTCTTT.